One and the same sample provided the 10 T cell receptor beta chains below, sequenced in a study of regulatory T cells in long-lasting Graves disease. Time point of the sample: newly diagnosed GD, antithyroid drugs for less than 3 months. RNA extracted from PBMCs served as the sequencing template. For TCR beta, libraries came from iRepertoire HTBI primers and Arm-PCR of CDR3 regions. From the multiplex PCR reads, TCRdb called clonotypes with MiXCR, one entry per CDR3 protein. This sample yields roughly 250,000 distinct CDR3 sequences, of which 15% to 20% are seen a single time; 12% to 15% belongs to the top ten. The same sample was also studied in work on T cells in Graves' hyperthyroidism and ophthalmopathy.

The sample here was peripheral blood mononuclear cells (PBMCs), taken at new diagnosis, from a patient treated with antithyroid drugs. The receptor source for this set is a woman aged 25 to 39 with Graves disease.

Many counts were recorded for this clonotype. The chain recombines TRBV20-1 with TRBJ1-1; D remains ambiguous. CDR1 is DFQATT and CDR2 is SNEGSKA in the germline V gene (reference sequence). The ends were cut back, 5 bases at V and 0 bases at J, with 13 bases in the middle. The CDR3 spans 14 residues. CDR3 sequence reads: CSAPPGPLNTEAFF. The CDR3 DNA is TGCAGTGCTCCCCCCGGCCCCTTGAACACTGAAGCTTTCTTT.

At least ten counts were recorded for this clonotype. The V and J genes are TRBV2 and TRBJ2-7; D might be TRBD2 (6 bases). With 7 bases removed from V and 5 bases from J, the gap between germline ends came to 21 bases. This CDR3 region has 15 residues. Germline-derived CDR1 and CDR2 are SNHLY and FYNNEI. The CDR3 here is CASKSRPVADHEQYF. CDR3 nucleotide sequence: TGTGCCAGCAAAAGTCGCCCGGTAGCGGACCACGAGCAGTACTTC.

This clonotype was observed many times. The chain uses TRBV5-5 and TRBJ2-7, with D possibly TRBD1 on 5 matching bases. Germline CDR1 SGHKS, CDR2 YYEKEE (reference sequence). This CDR3 contains 15 residues. Trimming removed 6 bases from V and 3 bases from J, with 19 bases in between. In DNA, the CDR3 is TGTGCCAGCATATCTCTGCGGCAGGGATACTACGAGCAGTACTTC. Protein: CASISLRQGYYEQYF.

About this clonotype: A read error likely explains this, since a far larger clone differs by one base. The chain is built from TRBV10-3 and TRBJ2-7; D gene ambiguous. Trimming took off 3 bases at V and 1 base at J, with 16 bases between the two ends. This CDR3 has 16 residues. Germline V gives CDR1 ENHRY, CDR2 SYGVKD. This CDR3 reads CAISEGELLTSYEQYF. In DNA form, the CDR3 reads TGTGCCATCAGTGAAGGCGAGCTCCTAACGTCCTACGAGCAGTACTTC.

This clonotype was recorded many times. The rearrangement links TRBV20-1 to TRBJ2-2, with D unresolved. This CDR3 has 13 amino acids. In germline, CDR1 is DFQATT, CDR2 SNEGSKA (reference sequence). V lost 3 bases to trimming and J lost 2 bases, with 7 bases between them. This chain's CDR3 is CSASTENTGELFF. The CDR3 DNA reads TGCAGTGCTAGTACAGAAAACACCGGGGAGCTGTTTTTT.

In this sample, this clonotype turned up many times. This sequence joins TRBV24-1 and TRBJ2-1; 9 positions agree with TRBD1. Per germline, CDR1 KGHDR and CDR2 SFDVKD. CDR3 size: 16 residues. J was trimmed by 3 bases and V by 4 bases; bases with no gene match: 6. CDR3 in DNA: TGTGCCACCAGTGAAAAGGGACAGGGACTCTACAATGAGCAGTTCTTC. This sequence encodes CATSEKGQGLYNEQFF.

This clonotype was observed at least ten times. J is TRBJ1-3 and V is TRBV12-3 or TRBV12-4; 7 bases fit TRBD1. Trimming at V came to 7 bases and at J to 3 bases, leaving 6 bases not matched to a gene. The CDR3 loop spans 14 amino acids. The chain's CDR3 is CASTEGARGNTIYF. DNA of the CDR3: TGTGCCAGCACCGAGGGGGCGCGTGGAAACACCATATATTTT.

The chain employs TRBV6-1 and TRBJ2-2, with D possibly matching TRBD2 (6 bases). V was cut by 6 bases and J by 3 bases, with 17 bases left in between. The CDR3 runs to 16 residues. CDR1 and CDR2 from the germline V gene are MNHNS and SASEGT. For the CDR3, the DNA is TGTGCCAGCAGCCGCTCTAGACTAGGCGACACCGGGGAGCTGTTTTTT. This gives the protein CASSRSRLGDTGELFF.

This clonotype was seen only a few times. The chain joins TRBV18 to TRBJ2-7; D might be TRBD2 (5 bases). The CDR3 length is 12 residues. Trimming took off 4 bases at V and 6 bases at J, with 10 bases between the two ends. Looked up from germline, CDR1 is KGHSH and CDR2 is LQKENI. The CDR3 nucleotides are TGTGCCAGCTCACTAGCGTCCCTCGAGCAGTACTTC. It codes for CASSLASLEQYF.

The chain couples TRBV2 to TRBJ1-1, with D tentatively TRBD1 (6 bases). Per germline, CDR1 SNHLY and CDR2 FYNNEI. The CDR3 is 13 amino acids. The germline V and J ends were trimmed by 10 bases and 1 base, with 13 bases remaining between them. The CDR3 spells CATGDMSNTEAFF. The DNA of the CDR3 is TGTGCCACCGGGGACATGTCGAACACTGAAGCTTTCTTT.